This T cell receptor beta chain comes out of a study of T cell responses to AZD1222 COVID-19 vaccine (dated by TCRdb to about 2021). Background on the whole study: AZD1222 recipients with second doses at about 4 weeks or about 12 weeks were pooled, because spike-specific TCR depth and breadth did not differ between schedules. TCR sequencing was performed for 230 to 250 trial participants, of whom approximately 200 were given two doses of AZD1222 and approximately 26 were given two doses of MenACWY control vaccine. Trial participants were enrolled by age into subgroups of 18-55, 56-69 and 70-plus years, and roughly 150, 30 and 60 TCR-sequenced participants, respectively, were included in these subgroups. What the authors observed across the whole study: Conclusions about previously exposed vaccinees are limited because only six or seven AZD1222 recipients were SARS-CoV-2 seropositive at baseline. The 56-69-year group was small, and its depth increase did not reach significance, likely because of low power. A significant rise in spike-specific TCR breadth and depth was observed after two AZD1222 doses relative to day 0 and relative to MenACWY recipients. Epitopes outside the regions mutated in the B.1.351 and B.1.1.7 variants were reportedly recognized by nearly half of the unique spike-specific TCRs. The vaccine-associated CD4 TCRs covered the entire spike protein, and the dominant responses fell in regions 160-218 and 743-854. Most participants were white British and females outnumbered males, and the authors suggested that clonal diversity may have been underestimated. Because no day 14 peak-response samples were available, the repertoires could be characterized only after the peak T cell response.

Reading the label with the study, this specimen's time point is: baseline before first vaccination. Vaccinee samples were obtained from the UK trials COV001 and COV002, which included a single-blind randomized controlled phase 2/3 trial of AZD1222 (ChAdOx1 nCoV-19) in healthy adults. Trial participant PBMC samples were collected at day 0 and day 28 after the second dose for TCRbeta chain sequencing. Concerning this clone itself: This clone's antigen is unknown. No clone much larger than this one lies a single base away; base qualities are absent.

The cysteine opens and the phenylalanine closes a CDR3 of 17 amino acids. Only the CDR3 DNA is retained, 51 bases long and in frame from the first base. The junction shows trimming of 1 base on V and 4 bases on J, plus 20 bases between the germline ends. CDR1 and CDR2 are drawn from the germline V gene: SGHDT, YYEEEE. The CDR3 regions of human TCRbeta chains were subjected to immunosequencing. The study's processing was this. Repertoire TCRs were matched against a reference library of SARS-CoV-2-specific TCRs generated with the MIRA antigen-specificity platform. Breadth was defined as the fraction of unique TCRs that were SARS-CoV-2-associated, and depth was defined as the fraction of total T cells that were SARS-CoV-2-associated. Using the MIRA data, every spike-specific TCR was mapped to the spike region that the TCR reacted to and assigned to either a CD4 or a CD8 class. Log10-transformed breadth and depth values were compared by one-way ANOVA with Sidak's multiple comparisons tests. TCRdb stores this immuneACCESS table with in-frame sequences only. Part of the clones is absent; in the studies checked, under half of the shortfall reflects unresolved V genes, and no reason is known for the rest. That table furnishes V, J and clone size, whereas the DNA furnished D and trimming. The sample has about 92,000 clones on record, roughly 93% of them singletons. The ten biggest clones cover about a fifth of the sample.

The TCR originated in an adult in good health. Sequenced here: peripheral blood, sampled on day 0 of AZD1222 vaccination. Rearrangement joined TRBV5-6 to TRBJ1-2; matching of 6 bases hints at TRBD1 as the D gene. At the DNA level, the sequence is TGTGCCAGCAGCTTGTTTAGTAGCGGGGGGCGCGTCTATGGCTACACCTTC. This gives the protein CASSLFSSGGRVYGYTF.